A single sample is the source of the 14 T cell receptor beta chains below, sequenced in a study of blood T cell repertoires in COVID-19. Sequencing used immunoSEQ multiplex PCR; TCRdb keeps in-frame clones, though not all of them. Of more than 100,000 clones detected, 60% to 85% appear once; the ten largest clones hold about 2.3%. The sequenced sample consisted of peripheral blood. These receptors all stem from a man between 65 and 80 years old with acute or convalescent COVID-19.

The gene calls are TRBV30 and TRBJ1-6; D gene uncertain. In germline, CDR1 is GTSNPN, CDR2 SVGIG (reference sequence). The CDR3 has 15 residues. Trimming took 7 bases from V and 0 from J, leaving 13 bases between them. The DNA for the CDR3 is TGTGCCTTGGTCGAAAAGAGCTCCTATAATTCACCCCTCCACTTT. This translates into CALVEKSSYNSPLHF.

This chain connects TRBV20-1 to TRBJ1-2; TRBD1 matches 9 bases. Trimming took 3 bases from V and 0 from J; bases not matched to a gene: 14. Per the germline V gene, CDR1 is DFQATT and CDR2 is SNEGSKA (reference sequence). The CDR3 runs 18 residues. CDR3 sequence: CSASNTGTGSRANYGYTF. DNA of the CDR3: TGCAGTGCTAGTAATACAGGGACAGGGTCGAGAGCTAACTATGGCTACACCTTC.

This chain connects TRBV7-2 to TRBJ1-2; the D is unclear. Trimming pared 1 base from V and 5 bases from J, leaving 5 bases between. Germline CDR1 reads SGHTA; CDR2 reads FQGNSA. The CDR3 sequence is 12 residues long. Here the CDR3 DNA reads TGTGCCAGCAGCTTAGTAGTATATGGCTACACCTTC. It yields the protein CASSLVVYGYTF.

The CDR3 is CSASHNSPLHF. The CDR3 DNA reads as TGCAGTGCAAGCCATAATTCACCCCTCCACTTT. The V gene is TRBV20-1, the J gene TRBJ1-6, with D hard to call. Germline V lookup: CDR1 DFQATT, CDR2 SNEGSKA (reference sequence). The CDR3 loop spans 11 amino acids. Trimming left V 6 bases short and J 5 bases short, with 5 bases between.

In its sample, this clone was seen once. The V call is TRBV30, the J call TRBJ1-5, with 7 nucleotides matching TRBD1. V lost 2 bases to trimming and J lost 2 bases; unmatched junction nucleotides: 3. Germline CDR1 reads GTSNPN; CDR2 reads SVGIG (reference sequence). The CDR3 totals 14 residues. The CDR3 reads CAWSTGQRNQPQHF. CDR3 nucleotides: TGTGCCTGGAGTACGGGACAGCGCAATCAGCCCCAGCATTTT.

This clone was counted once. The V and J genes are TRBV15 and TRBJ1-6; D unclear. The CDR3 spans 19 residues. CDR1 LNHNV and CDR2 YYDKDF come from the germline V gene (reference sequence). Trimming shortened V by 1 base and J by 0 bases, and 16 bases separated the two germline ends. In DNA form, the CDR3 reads TGTGCCACCAGCAGAGGCAATGGTGCGGGAAGCTCCTATAATTCACCCCTCCACTTT. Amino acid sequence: CATSRGNGAGSSYNSPLHF.

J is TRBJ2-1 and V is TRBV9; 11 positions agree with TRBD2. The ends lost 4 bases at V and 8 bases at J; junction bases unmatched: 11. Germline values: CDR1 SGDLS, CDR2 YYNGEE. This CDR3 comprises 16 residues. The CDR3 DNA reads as TGTGCCAGCAGCTACGGACTAGCGGGTAATCTCCATGAGCAGTTCTTC. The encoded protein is CASSYGLAGNLHEQFF.

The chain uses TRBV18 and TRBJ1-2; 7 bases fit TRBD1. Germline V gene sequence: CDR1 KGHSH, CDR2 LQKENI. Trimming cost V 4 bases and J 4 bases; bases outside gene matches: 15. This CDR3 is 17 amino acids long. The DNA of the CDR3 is TGTGCCAGCTCACAAGGACAGGTGGAGTGGTCCCCCTATGGCTACACCTTC. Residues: CASSQGQVEWSPYGYTF.

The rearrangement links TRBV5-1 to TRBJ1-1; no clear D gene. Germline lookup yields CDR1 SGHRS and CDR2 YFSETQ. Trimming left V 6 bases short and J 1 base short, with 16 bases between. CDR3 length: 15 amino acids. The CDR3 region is CASILGPGSNTEAFF. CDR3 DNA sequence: TGCGCCAGCATCCTTGGCCCCGGGTCGAACACTGAAGCTTTCTTT. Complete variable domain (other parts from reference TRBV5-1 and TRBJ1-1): KAGVTQTPRYLIKTRGQQVTLSCSPISGHRSVSWYQQTPGQGLQFLFEYFSETQRNKGNFPGRFSGRQFSNSRSEMNVSTLELGDSALYLCASILGPGSNTEAFFGQGTRLTVV.

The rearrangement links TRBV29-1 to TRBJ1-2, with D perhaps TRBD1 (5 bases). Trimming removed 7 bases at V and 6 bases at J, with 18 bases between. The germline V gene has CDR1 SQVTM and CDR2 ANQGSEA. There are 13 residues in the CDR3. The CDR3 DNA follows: TGCAGCGCCGGCAGTGCCAGGGTAAATGGCTACACCTTC. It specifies CSAGSARVNGYTF.

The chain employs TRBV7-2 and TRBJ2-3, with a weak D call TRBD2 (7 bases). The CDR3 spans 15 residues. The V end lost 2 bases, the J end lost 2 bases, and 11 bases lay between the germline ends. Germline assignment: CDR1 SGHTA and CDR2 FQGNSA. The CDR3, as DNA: TGTGCCAGCAGCTTACTTGGGGGGGCCACAGATACGCAGTATTTT. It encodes CASSLLGGATDTQYF.

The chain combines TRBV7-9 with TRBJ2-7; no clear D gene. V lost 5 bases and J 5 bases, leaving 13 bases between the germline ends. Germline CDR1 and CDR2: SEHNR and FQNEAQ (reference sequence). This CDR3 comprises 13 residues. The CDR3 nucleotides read TGTGCCAGCAGCCCCACCGCGGTCGACGAGCAGTACTTC. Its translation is CASSPTAVDEQYF.

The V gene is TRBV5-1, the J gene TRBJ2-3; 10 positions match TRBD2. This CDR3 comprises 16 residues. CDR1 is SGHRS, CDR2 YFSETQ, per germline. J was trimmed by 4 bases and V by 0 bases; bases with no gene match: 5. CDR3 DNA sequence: TGCGCCAGCAGCTTGGTTAGCGGGGGGCGGGCAGATACGCAGTATTTT. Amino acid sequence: CASSLVSGGRADTQYF.

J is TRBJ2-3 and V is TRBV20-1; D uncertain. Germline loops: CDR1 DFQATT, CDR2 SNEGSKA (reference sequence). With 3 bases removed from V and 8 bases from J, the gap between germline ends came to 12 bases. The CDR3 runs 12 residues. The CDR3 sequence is CSASLLYGTQYF. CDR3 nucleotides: TGCAGTGCTAGTTTACTATATGGTACGCAGTATTTT.